This T cell receptor beta chain was observed in a study of T cell responses to AZD1222 COVID-19 vaccine. V lost 0 bases and J lost 1, with 11 bases in between. Germline V gene data show CDR1 as LGHNA and CDR2 as YSLEER. The CDR3 has 16 amino acids. Using immunoSEQ multiplex PCR, the repertoire was profiled, and TCRdb retains in-frame clones only, with some absent. The profile covers approximately 160,000 clones, with about 90% appearing a single time and about 5% taken by the ten largest. This clonotype was sampled from an adult in good health. Source: peripheral blood, taken on day 0 of AZD1222 vaccination. The chain recombines TRBV4-3 with TRBJ2-3; perhaps TRBD2 as D (5 bases). CDR3: CASSQEVTGGTDTQYF. CDR3 nucleotide sequence: TGCGCCAGCAGCCAAGAGGTTACCGGGGGCACAGATACGCAGTATTTT.